Each of the 2 T cell receptor beta chains below was sequenced from the same sample in a study of PD-1 blockade in classical Hodgkin lymphoma (TCRdb year 2020). The library was generated by the immunoSEQ multiplex PCR assay. Not all clones reach the TCRdb copy of this immuneACCESS table, which keeps in-frame sequences only. Checked studies attribute under half of the gap to unresolved V genes and leave the rest unexplained. The sample table shows almost 100,000 clones, and roughly 92% are seen once. The ten largest clones take up 2.5% to 3% of the sample. The time point label of this sample denotes: cycle 1 day 1 (C1D1), immediately before nivolumab initiation. Relapse after autologous stem cell transplantation had occurred in all trial patients, and cohorts A, B and C were distinguished by prior brentuximab vedotin exposure. Specimen: peripheral blood mononuclear cells (PBMCs), collected at baseline. These receptors were taken from a human donor with classical Hodgkin lymphoma.

The chain joins TRBV6-1 to TRBJ2-2, with D unclear. V was pared by 1 base and J by 4 bases, with 10 bases between. Looked up from germline, CDR1 is MNHNS and CDR2 is SASEGT. The CDR3 consists of 15 residues. The CDR3: CASSEGLVATGELFF. The DNA of the CDR3 is TGTGCCAGCAGTGAAGGGCTAGTCGCCACCGGGGAGCTGTTTTTT.

The chain employs TRBV28 and TRBJ2-7; possibly TRBD1 for D (5 bases). The ends were cut back, 7 bases at V and 2 bases at J, with 21 bases in the middle. Germline-derived CDR1 and CDR2 are MDHEN and SYDVKM. This CDR3 region has 16 residues. The CDR3, as DNA: TGTGCCAGCACCTTAGTTCCGCACAGGACCCCCTACGAGCAGTACTTC. Amino acids: CASTLVPHRTPYEQYF.